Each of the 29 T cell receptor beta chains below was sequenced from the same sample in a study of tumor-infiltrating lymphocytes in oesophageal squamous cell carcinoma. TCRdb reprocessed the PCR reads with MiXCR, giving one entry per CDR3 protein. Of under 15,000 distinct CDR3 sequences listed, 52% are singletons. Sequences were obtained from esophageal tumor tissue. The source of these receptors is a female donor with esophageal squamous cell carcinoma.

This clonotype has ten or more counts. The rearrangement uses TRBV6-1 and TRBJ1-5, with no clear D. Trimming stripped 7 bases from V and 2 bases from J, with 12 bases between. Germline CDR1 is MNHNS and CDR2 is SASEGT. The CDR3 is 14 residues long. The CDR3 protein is CASTLQTRNQPQHF. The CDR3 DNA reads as TGTGCCAGCACTCTCCAAACGCGCAATCAGCCCCAGCATTTT.

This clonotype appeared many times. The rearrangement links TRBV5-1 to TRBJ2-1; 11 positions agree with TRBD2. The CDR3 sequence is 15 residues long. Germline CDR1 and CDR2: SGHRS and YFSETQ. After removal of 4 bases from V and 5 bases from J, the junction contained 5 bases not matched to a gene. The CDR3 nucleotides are TGCGCCAGCAGCGAAGGGACTAGCGGCCACAATGAGCAGTTCTTC. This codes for CASSEGTSGHNEQFF.

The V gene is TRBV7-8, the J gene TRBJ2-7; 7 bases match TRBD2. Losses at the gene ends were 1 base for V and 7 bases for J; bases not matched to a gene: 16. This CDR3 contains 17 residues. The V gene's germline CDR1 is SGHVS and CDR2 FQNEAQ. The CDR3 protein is CASSLGGGSPSYNEQYF. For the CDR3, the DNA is TGTGCCAGCAGCTTAGGGGGAGGGTCCCCCTCCTACAATGAGCAGTACTTC. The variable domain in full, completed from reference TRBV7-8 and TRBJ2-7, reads GAGVSQSPRYKVAKRGQDVALRCDPISGHVSLFWYQQALGQGPEFLTYFQNEAQLDKSGLPSDRFFAERPEGSVSTLKIQRTQQEDSAVYLCASSLGGGSPSYNEQYFGPGTRLTVT.

This CDR3 is CASITGGQSSGANVLTF. The CDR3, as DNA: TGTGCCAGTATCACAGGGGGTCAAAGCTCTGGGGCCAACGTCCTGACTTTC. The chain links TRBV6-9 to TRBJ2-6, with TRBD1 matching 8 bases. This CDR3 is built from 17 residues. CDR1 is MNHGY and CDR2 is SVAAGI in the germline V gene. After removal of 9 bases from V and 0 bases from J, the junction contained 10 bases not matched to a gene.

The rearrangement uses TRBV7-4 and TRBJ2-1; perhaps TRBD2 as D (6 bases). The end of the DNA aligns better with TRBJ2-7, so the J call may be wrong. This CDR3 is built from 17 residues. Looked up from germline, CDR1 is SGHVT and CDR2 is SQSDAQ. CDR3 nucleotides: TGTGCCAGCAGCTCAAACGGAGGGTCCTACCTGGTGGGTGAGCAGTACTTC. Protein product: CASSSNGGSYLVGEQYF.

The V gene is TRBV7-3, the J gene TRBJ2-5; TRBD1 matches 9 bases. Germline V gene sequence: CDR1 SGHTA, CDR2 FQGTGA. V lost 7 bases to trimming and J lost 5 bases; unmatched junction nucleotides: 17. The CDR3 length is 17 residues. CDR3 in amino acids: CASISDRGRSLIETQYF. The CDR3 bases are TGTGCCAGCATCTCTGACAGGGGGAGATCCCTAATCGAGACCCAGTACTTC.

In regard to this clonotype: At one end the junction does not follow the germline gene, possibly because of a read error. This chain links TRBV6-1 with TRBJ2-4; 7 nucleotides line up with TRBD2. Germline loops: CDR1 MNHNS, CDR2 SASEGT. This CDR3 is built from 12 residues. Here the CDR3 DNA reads TGTGCCAGCAGTGAAAACCCTACTAGCGCACTCTTC. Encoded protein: CASSENPTSALF.

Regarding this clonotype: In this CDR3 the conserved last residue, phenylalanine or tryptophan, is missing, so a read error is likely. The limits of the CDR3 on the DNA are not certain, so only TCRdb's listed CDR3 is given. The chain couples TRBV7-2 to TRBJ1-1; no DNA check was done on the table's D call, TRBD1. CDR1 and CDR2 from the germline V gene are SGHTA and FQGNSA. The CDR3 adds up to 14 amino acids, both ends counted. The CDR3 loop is CASSLRVVSSSSAP.

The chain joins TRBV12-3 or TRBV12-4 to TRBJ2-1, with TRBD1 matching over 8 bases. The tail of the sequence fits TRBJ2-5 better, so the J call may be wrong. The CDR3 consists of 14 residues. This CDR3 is CASSQQGGRETQYF. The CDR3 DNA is TGTGCCAGCAGCCAACAGGGGGGTCGGGAGACCCAGTACTTC.

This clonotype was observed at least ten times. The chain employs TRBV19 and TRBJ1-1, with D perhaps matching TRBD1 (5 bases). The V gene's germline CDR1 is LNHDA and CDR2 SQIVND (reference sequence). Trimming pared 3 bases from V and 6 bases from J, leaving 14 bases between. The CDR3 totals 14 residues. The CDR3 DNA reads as TGTGCCAGTAGTATCGAGGGGCGATGGTCTGAAGCTTTCTTT. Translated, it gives CASSIEGRWSEAFF.

The CDR3 DNA reads TGTGCCAGCAGCTTAGGGGGGTCTAGTATAGAGACCCAGTACTTC. Protein sequence: CASSLGGSSIETQYF. This chain links TRBV7-9 with TRBJ2-3, with D perhaps matching TRBD1 or TRBD2 (5 bases each). The tail of the sequence fits TRBJ2-5 better, so the J call may be wrong. Germline V gene lookup returns CDR1 SEHNR and CDR2 FQNEAQ (reference sequence). The CDR3 runs to 15 residues.

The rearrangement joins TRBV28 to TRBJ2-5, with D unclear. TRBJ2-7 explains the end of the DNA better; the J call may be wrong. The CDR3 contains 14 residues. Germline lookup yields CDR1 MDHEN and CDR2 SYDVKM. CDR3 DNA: TGTGCCAGCAGGCGACCCGGCGGTAACTACGAGCAGTACTTC. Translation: CASRRPGGNYEQYF.

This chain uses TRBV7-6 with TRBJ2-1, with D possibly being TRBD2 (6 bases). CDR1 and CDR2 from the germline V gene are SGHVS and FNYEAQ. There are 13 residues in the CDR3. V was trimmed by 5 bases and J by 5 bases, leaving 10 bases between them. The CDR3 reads CASSLGLNNEQFF. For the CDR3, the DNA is TGTGCCAGCAGCCTCGGACTAAACAATGAGCAGTTCTTC.

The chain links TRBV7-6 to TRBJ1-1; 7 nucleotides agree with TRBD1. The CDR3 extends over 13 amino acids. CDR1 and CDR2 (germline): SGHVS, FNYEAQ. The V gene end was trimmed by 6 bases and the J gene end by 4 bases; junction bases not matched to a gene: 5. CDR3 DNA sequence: TGTGCCAGCAGTCAGACAGGGACCACTGAAGCTTTCTTT. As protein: CASSQTGTTEAFF.

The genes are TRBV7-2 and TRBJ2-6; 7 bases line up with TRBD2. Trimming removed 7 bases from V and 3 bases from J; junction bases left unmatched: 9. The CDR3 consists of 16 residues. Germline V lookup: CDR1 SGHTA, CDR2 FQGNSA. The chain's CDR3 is CASNSGGLSGANVLTF. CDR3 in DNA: TGTGCCAGCAACTCCGGGGGGTTAAGTGGGGCCAACGTCCTGACTTTC.

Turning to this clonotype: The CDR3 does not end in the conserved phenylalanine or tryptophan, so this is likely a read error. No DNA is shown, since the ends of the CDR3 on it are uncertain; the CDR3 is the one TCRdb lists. CDR3 loop: CASSLTAGNEQFFGS. The chain recombines TRBV7-3 with TRBJ2-7. Germline CDR1 is SGHTA and CDR2 is FQGTGA. The CDR3 comprises 15 residues, both ends counted.

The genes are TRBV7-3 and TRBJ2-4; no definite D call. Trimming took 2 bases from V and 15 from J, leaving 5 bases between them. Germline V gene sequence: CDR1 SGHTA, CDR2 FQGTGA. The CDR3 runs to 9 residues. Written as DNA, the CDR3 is TGTGCCAGCAGCTTAGGTCCGTACTTC. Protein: CASSLGPYF.

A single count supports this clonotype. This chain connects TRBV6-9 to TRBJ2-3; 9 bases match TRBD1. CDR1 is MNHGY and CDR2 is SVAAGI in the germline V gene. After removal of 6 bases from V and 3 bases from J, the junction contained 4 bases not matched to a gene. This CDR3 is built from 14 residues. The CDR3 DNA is TGTGCCAGCAGAGTACAGGGGGCTACAGATACGCAGTATTTT. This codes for CASRVQGATDTQYF.

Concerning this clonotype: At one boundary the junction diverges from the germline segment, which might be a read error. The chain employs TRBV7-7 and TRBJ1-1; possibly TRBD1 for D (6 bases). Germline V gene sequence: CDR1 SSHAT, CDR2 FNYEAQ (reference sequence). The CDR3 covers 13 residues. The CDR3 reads CASSLTGNTEAFF. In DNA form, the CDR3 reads TGTGCTAGCAGCTTGACAGGTAACACTGAAGCTTTCTTT.

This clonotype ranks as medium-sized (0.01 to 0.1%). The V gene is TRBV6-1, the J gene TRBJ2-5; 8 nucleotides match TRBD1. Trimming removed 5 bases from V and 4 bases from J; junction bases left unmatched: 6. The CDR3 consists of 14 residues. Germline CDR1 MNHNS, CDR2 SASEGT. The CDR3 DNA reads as TGTGCCAGCAGTCAAGGACAGGGCGGAGAGACCCAGTACTTC. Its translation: CASSQGQGGETQYF.

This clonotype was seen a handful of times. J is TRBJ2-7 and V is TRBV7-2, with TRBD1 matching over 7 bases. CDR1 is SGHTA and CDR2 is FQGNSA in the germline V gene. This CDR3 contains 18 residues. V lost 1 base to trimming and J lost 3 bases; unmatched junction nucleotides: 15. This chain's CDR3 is CASSLGQGIEVRLYEQYF. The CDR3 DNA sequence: TGTGCCAGCAGCTTAGGACAGGGAATTGAGGTCCGCCTCTACGAGCAGTACTTC.

In DNA, the CDR3 is TGTGCCAGCAACGAGGGGTACTCCTACGAGCAGTACTTC. Its protein product is CASNEGYSYEQYF. This chain joins TRBV7-3 and TRBJ2-5; D may correspond to TRBD1 or TRBD2 (5 bases each). The DNA end lines up better with TRBJ2-7; the J call may be wrong. The CDR3 consists of 13 residues. Germline V gene sequence: CDR1 SGHTA, CDR2 FQGTGA.

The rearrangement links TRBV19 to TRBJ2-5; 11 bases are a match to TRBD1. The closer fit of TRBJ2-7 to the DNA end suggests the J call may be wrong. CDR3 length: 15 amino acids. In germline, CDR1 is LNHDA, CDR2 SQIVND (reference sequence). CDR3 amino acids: CASTASGTGGYEQYF. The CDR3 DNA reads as TGTGCCAGTACAGCGAGCGGGACAGGGGGCTACGAGCAGTACTTC.

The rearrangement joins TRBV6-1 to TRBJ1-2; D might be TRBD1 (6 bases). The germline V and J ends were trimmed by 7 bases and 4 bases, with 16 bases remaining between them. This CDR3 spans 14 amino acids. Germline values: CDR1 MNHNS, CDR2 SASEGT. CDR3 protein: CASTWGQGSYGYTF. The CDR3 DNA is TGTGCCAGCACATGGGGCCAGGGGAGCTATGGCTACACCTTC.

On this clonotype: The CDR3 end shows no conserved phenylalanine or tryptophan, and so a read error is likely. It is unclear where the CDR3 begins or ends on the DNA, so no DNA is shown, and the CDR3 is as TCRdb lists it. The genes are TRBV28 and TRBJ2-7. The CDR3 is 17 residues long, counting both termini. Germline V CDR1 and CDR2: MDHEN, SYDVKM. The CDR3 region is CASSLPAGIPYEQYFGS.

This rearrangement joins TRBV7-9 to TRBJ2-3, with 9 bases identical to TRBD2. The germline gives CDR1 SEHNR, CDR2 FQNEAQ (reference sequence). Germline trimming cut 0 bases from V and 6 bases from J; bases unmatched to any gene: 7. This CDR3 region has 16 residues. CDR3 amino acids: CASSLAGSGGGDTQYF. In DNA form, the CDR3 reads TGTGCCAGCAGCTTAGCGGGTAGCGGGGGCGGGGATACGCAGTATTTT.

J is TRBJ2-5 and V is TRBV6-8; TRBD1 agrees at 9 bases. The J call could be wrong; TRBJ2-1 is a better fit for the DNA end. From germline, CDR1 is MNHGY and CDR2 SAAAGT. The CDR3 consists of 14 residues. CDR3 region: CASSLTGGGAEQFF. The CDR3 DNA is TGTGCCAGCAGTCTGACAGGGGGGGGAGCTGAGCAGTTCTTC.

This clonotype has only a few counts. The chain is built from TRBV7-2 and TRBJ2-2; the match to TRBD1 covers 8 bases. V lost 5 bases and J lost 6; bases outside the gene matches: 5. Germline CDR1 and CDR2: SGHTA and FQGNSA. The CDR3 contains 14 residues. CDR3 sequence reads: CASSRGQGAGELFF. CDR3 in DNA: TGTGCCAGCAGCCGCGGACAGGGCGCCGGGGAGCTGTTTTTT.

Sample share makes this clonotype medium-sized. CDR3 region: CASSSRGETQYF. CDR3 coding DNA: TGTGCCAGCAGCTCACGAGGAGAGACCCAGTACTTC. This rearrangement joins TRBV7-9 to TRBJ2-5; no reliable D call. V lost 4 bases and J lost 4, with 7 bases in between. This CDR3 spans 12 amino acids. CDR1 is SEHNR, CDR2 FQNEAQ, per germline (reference sequence). Supplemented by reference TRBV7-9 and TRBJ2-5, the full variable domain reads DTGVSQNPRHKITKRGQNVTFRCDPISEHNRLYWYRQTLGQGPEFLTYFQNEAQLEKSRLLSDRFSAERPKGSFSTLEIQRTEQGDSAMYLCASSSRGETQYFGPGTRLLVL.